The 17 T cell receptor beta chains given below trace back to one sample, sequenced in a study of T cell responses to AZD1222 COVID-19 vaccine. Sequencing was performed with immunoSEQ multiplex PCR; in TCRdb, only in-frame clones are kept and a portion is missing. Of nearly 110,000 clones in the sample, 90% were seen once. Sequenced material: peripheral blood, taken 28 days after the second AZD1222 dose. All receptors come from an adult who received the AZD1222 COVID-19 vaccine.

The rearrangement uses TRBV24-1 and TRBJ1-5; D ambiguous. Per germline, CDR1 KGHDR and CDR2 SFDVKD. V gave up 2 bases and J gave up 4 bases, with 8 bases separating them. The CDR3 is made up of 14 amino acids. The CDR3 DNA sequence: TGTGCCACCAGTGATTCTCACACAAATCAGCCCCAGCATTTT. Its translation is CATSDSHTNQPQHF.

This chain uses TRBV11-3 with TRBJ2-1; 8 bases are shared with TRBD2. This CDR3 spans 13 amino acids. Trimming cost V 5 bases and J 10 bases; bases outside gene matches: 7. Germline CDR1 SGHNT, CDR2 YENEEA. In nucleotides, the CDR3 is TGTGCCAGCAGCCCGGCGGGGGGAGAAGAGCAGTTCTTC. The encoded protein is CASSPAGGEEQFF.

V usage is TRBV2 and J usage is TRBJ1-3, with D possibly being TRBD1 (6 bases). The germline V and J ends were trimmed by 7 bases and 0 bases, with 10 bases remaining between them. Germline lookup yields CDR1 SNHLY and CDR2 FYNNEI. The CDR3 totals 14 residues. DNA of the CDR3: TGTGCCAGCAACACAGGGAGCTCTGGAAACACCATATATTTT. It codes for CASNTGSSGNTIYF.

The chain links TRBV7-6 to TRBJ2-7, with D perhaps matching TRBD1 (6 bases). The germline V and J ends were trimmed by 1 base and 7 bases, with 11 bases remaining between them. This CDR3 comprises 13 residues. CDR1 and CDR2 from the germline V gene are SGHVS and FNYEAQ. This chain's CDR3 is CASSLEAGTEQYF. As DNA, the CDR3 is TGTGCCAGCAGCTTAGAAGCCGGGACAGAGCAGTACTTC.

This chain links TRBV2 with TRBJ1-5; no clear D. Between the trimmed V and J ends, which lost 6 bases and 0 bases, there was a span of 6 bases. Germline lookup yields CDR1 SNHLY and CDR2 FYNNEI. This CDR3 comprises 13 residues. The CDR3 here is CASRKYSNQPQHF. CDR3 DNA: TGTGCCAGCAGGAAATATAGCAATCAGCCCCAGCATTTT. The variable domain in full, with the rest retrieved from reference TRBV2 and TRBJ1-5, is EPEVTQTPSHQVTQMGQEVILRCVPISNHLYFYWYRQILGQKVEFLVSFYNNEISEKSEIFDDQFSVERPDGSNFTLKIRSTKLEDSAMYFCASRKYSNQPQHFGDGTRLSIL.

This sequence joins TRBV3-1 (or the pseudogene TRBV3-2) and TRBJ1-1; no clear D. This CDR3 region has 17 residues. V was cut by 3 bases and J by 2 bases, with 19 bases left in between. The V gene's germline CDR1 is LGHDT and CDR2 YNNKEL (reference sequence). The DNA of the CDR3 is TGTGCCAGCAGCCAGGAAATAAGGCACCGGGCAAACACTGAAGCTTTCTTT. Translation gives CASSQEIRHRANTEAFF.

The V call is TRBV7-8, the J call TRBJ1-2; 8 bases fit TRBD1. This CDR3 is built from 17 residues. The junction had 14 bases not matched to a gene; V was cut back by 0 bases and J by 8 bases. Germline V lookup: CDR1 SGHVS, CDR2 FQNEAQ. CDR3 bases: TGTGCCAGCAGCTTAGCGCAGTATACCGGACAGGGTGAGGGCTACACCTTC. It specifies CASSLAQYTGQGEGYTF.

The rearrangement joins TRBV24-1 to TRBJ1-4; perhaps TRBD1 as D (6 bases). CDR1 and CDR2 (germline): KGHDR, SFDVKD. The CDR3 loop spans 14 amino acids. Trimming stripped 9 bases from V and 6 bases from J, with 16 bases between. CDR3 bases: TGTGCCACCCAAGACAGGAATGCGTATGAAAAACTGTTTTTT. This codes for CATQDRNAYEKLFF.

V and J are TRBV2 and TRBJ2-7; D call uncertain. This CDR3 region has 12 residues. Germline-derived CDR1 and CDR2 are SNHLY and FYNNEI. Trimming stripped 8 bases from V and 0 bases from J, with 8 bases between. In DNA form, the CDR3 reads TGTGCCAGCGGTAGGAGCTCCTACGAGCAGTACTTC. Amino acid sequence: CASGRSSYEQYF.

This chain uses TRBV9 with TRBJ2-1; 7 nucleotides align to TRBD2. This CDR3 contains 15 residues. Per the germline V gene, CDR1 is SGDLS and CDR2 is YYNGEE. Losses at the gene ends were 2 bases for V and 3 bases for J; bases not matched to a gene: 5. CDR3: CASSVYREGYNEQFF. In DNA, the CDR3 is TGTGCCAGCAGCGTTTATAGGGAGGGCTACAATGAGCAGTTCTTC.

The J gene is TRBJ2-3, the V gene TRBV20-1, with D hard to call. Between the trimmed V and J ends, which lost 3 bases and 4 bases, there was a span of 8 bases. The CDR3 is 12 residues long. The germline gives CDR1 DFQATT, CDR2 SNEGSKA (reference sequence). CDR3 amino acids: CSASRQSDTQYF. CDR3 DNA sequence: TGCAGTGCTAGTCGTCAGTCAGATACGCAGTATTTT.

CDR3 sequence (DNA): TGCGCCAGCAGCCAAGTGGAGCTTCGCCAGGGGGACGAGCAGTACTTC. It is translated as CASSQVELRQGDEQYF. V and J are TRBV4-1 and TRBJ2-7; 7 nucleotides line up with TRBD1. The trim removed 1 base at V and 5 bases at J, leaving 11 bases unmatched. The CDR3 spans 16 residues. Germline CDR1 reads MGHRA; CDR2 reads YSYEKL.

The genes are TRBV9 and TRBJ2-1; D possibly corresponds to TRBD1 (6 bases). CDR3 length equals 15 residues. Per the germline V gene, CDR1 is SGDLS and CDR2 is YYNGEE. V gave up 4 bases and J gave up 4 bases, with 15 bases separating them. The CDR3 here is CASSSEGQGYNEQFF. The CDR3 nucleotides read TGTGCCAGCAGCTCTGAGGGACAAGGGTACAATGAGCAGTTCTTC.

CDR3 in amino acids: CASSWRQGTDTQYF. The CDR3 DNA reads TGTGCCAGCAGCTGGCGACAGGGAACAGATACGCAGTATTTT. The chain joins TRBV6-2 or TRBV6-3 to TRBJ2-3; 7 bases agree with TRBD1. The V and J ends lost 6 bases and 3 bases, in that order; junction bases with no gene match: 6. Germline-derived CDR1 and CDR2 are MNHEY and SVGEGT. This CDR3 is 14 amino acids long.

V and J are TRBV9 and TRBJ1-1, with TRBD1 matching 8 bases. Germline CDR1 reads SGDLS; CDR2 reads YYNGEE. Trimming removed 3 bases from V and 4 bases from J; junction bases left unmatched: 8. CDR3 length: 15 residues. CDR3 loop: CASSAAGQVSTEAFF. The CDR3, as DNA: TGTGCCAGCAGCGCCGCGGGACAGGTGAGCACTGAAGCTTTCTTT.

This rearrangement joins TRBV18 to TRBJ1-6, with TRBD1 matching over 7 bases. Losses at the gene ends were 1 base for V and 6 bases for J; bases not matched to a gene: 0. The CDR3 loop spans 14 amino acids. Germline-derived CDR1 and CDR2 are KGHSH and LQKENI. CDR3 sequence: CASSPRQGNSPLHF. The CDR3 nucleotides are TGTGCCAGCTCACCACGACAGGGTAATTCACCCCTCCACTTT. Supplemented by reference TRBV18 and TRBJ1-6, the full variable domain reads NAGVMQNPRHLVRRRGQEARLRCSPMKGHSHVYWYRQLPEEGLKFMVYLQKENIIDESGMPKERFSAEFPKEGPSILRIQQVVRGDSAAYFCASSPRQGNSPLHFGNGTRLTVT.

The sample holds a few counts of this clone. The chain's CDR3 is CAISESGAPYEQYF. CDR3 coding DNA: TGTGCCATCAGTGAGTCGGGGGCCCCCTACGAGCAGTACTTC. The chain employs TRBV10-3 and TRBJ2-7; D possibly corresponds to TRBD1 (6 bases). Germline loops: CDR1 ENHRY, CDR2 SYGVKD. The CDR3 covers 14 residues. Trimming removed 0 bases from V and 2 bases from J, with 8 bases in between.